These T cell receptor beta chains were read from a single sample in a study of graft-versus-host responses after intestinal transplantation. These receptors have no identified antigens. Here immunoSEQ multiplex PCR was the method, and the copy in TCRdb shows in-frame clones only, minus some. Here the sample spans 95,000 to 130,000 clones, 90% being singletons. The sequencing here drew on unstimulated CD4+ T cells sorted from spleen or lymph node cells, taken before intestinal transplant. These receptors were obtained from a human donor who received an intestinal transplant. The CDR3 runs from the conserved cysteine through the conserved F or W. The D gene is left open where the match is weak. The size of a clone is reported for some rows only, either as once, few or many, or as a class for expanded clones.

abundance: NA; d_gene: TRBD2; j_gene: TRBJ2-1; len: 16; v_gene: TRBV5-1; CDR3nt: TGCGCCAGCAGCTCGCCGGGCGGGGGGGTCTACAATGAGCAGTTCTTC; CDR3aa: CASSSPGGGVYNEQFF
abundance: NA; d_gene: NA; j_gene: TRBJ2-7; len: 12; v_gene: TRBV2; CDR3nt: TGTGCCAGTGGCGGATCTATCTACGAGCAGTACTTC; CDR3aa: CASGGSIYEQYF
abundance: NA; d_gene: TRBD1; j_gene: TRBJ1-5; len: 13; v_gene: TRBV6-5; CDR3nt: TGTGCCAGCCAGGGGGCGAACAATCAGCCCCAGCATTTT; CDR3aa: CASQGANNQPQHF
abundance: NA; d_gene: TRBD1; j_gene: TRBJ2-1; len: 16; v_gene: TRBV7-9; CDR3nt: TGTGCCAGCAGCTTAGGCGGACAGGGGGCCGGGAATGAGCAGTTCTTC; CDR3aa: CASSLGGQGAGNEQFF
abundance: NA; d_gene: NA; j_gene: TRBJ2-3; len: 13; v_gene: TRBV30; CDR3nt: TGTGCCTGGAGTAGCGGAGGTCAGGATACGCAGTATTTT; CDR3aa: CAWSSGGQDTQYF
abundance: NA; d_gene: NA; j_gene: TRBJ1-1; len: 18; v_gene: TRBV28; CDR3nt: TGTGCCAGCAGTCCGATCAGGGGCGTGGGGTTAAGGAACACTGAAGCTTTCTTT; CDR3aa: CASSPIRGVGLRNTEAFF
abundance: NA; d_gene: NA; j_gene: TRBJ1-2; len: 15; v_gene: TRBV9; CDR3nt: TGCGCCAGCAGCGTAGCTGACCGGGGGTACTATGGCTACACCTTC; CDR3aa: CASSVADRGYYGYTF
abundance: few; d_gene: TRBD1; j_gene: TRBJ1-4; len: 14; v_gene: TRBV6-6; CDR3nt: TGTGCCAGCAGTTGGGGACAGACTAATGAAAAACTGTTTTTT; CDR3aa: CASSWGQTNEKLFF
abundance: NA; d_gene: TRBD2; j_gene: TRBJ2-1; len: 15; v_gene: TRBV29-1; CDR3nt: TGCAGCGTGCTTACCCAACTAGCGGGAGCAAATGAGCAGTTCTTC; CDR3aa: CSVLTQLAGANEQFF
abundance: NA; d_gene: TRBD1; j_gene: TRBJ2-3; len: 14; v_gene: TRBV7-9; CDR3nt: TGTGCCAGCAGCTCGGACAGGGTCACAGATACGCAGTATTTT; CDR3aa: CASSSDRVTDTQYF
abundance: NA; d_gene: NA; j_gene: TRBJ2-1; len: 14; v_gene: TRBV6-1; CDR3nt: TGTGCCGCCTTGACACCCTTCTCCTACAATGAGCAGTTCTTC; CDR3aa: CAALTPFSYNEQFF
abundance: NA; d_gene: TRBD1; j_gene: TRBJ1-2; len: 15; v_gene: TRBV4-3; CDR3nt: TGCGCCAGCAGCCAAGTTAGGGGACAGGGGAATGGCTACACCTTC; CDR3aa: CASSQVRGQGNGYTF
abundance: once; d_gene: NA; j_gene: TRBJ1-3; len: 14; v_gene: TRBV6-5; CDR3nt: TGTGCCAGCAGTCTACAGGGAACTGGAAACACCATATATTTT; CDR3aa: CASSLQGTGNTIYF
abundance: once; d_gene: TRBD1; j_gene: TRBJ2-3; len: 15; v_gene: TRBV5-8; CDR3nt: TGTGCCAGCAGCCGCGGACAGGATTCGAGAGGGACGCAGTATTTT; CDR3aa: CASSRGQDSRGTQYF